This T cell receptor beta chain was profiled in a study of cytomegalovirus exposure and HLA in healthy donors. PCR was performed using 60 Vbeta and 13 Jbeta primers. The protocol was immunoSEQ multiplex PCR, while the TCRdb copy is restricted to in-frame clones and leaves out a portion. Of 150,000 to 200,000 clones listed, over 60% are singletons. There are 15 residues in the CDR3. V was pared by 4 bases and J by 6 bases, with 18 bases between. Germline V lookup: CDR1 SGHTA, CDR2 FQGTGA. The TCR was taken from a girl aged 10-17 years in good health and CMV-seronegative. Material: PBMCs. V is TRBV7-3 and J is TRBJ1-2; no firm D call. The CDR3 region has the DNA TGTGCCAGCAGCTCCCTCCCGTCCTGGCCCCATGGCTACACCTTC. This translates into CASSSLPSWPHGYTF. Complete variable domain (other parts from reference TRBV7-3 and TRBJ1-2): GAGVSQTPSNKVTEKGKYVELRCDPISGHTALYWYRQSLGQGPEFLIYFQGTGAADDSGLPNDRFFAVRPEGSVSTLKIQRTERGDSAVYLCASSSLPSWPHGYTFGSGTRLTVV.